A single sample gave rise to the 6 T cell receptor beta chains below, sequenced in a study of shared clonotypes between healthy human individuals. Naive CD8 cells lacked CD45RO and underwent positive selection for CCR7, leaving out terminally differentiated effector memory CD45RA+ cells. This table comes from immunoSEQ multiplex PCR, and its TCRdb copy is limited to in-frame clones, with some not included. This sample has about 2 million clones, with about 95% found just once. The sequencing sample was made of naive CD8+ T cells sorted from blood. These receptors originate from a man between 18 and 35 years old in good health.

This clone was found once. V gene TRBV6-1 combines with J gene TRBJ1-3; D remains ambiguous. The CDR3 is 17 amino acids. The ends were cut back, 1 base at V and 0 bases at J, with 13 bases in the middle. In germline, CDR1 is MNHNS, CDR2 SASEGT. CDR3: CASSEVDFSSSGNTIYF. In nucleotides, the CDR3 is TGTGCCAGCAGTGAAGTAGACTTTTCGAGCTCTGGAAACACCATATATTTT.

J is TRBJ2-7 and V is TRBV10-2; TRBD1 agrees at 8 bases. The CDR3 covers 13 residues. V lost 7 bases, J lost 6 bases, and 8 bases stayed unmatched. Looked up from germline, CDR1 is WSHSY and CDR2 is SAAADI. The CDR3 nucleotides are TGCGCCAGCACCGCGACAGGGGCGAGCGAGCAGTACTTC. Protein sequence: CASTATGASEQYF.

This chain uses TRBV6-4 with TRBJ2-6, with TRBD2 matching over 7 bases. In germline, CDR1 is MRHNA, CDR2 SNTAGT. The CDR3 has 15 amino acids. With 8 bases clipped from V and 0 bases from J, the junction kept 4 bases outside the gene matches. CDR3 nucleotide sequence: TGTGCCAGCCGGGACTACGACTCTGGGGCCAACGTCCTGACTTTC. Amino acids: CASRDYDSGANVLTF.

The rearrangement uses TRBV11-2 and TRBJ2-5, with a weak D call TRBD2 (6 bases). This CDR3 region has 14 residues. V dropped 7 bases and J dropped 1 base, with 13 bases sitting between them. The germline CDR1 and CDR2 sequences are SGHAT and FQNNGV. CDR3 nucleotides: TGTGCCAGCACCACTATCGGGAGCCAAGAGACCCAGTACTTC. Protein product: CASTTIGSQETQYF.

V gene TRBV18 combines with J gene TRBJ2-1; D ambiguous. Trimming shortened V by 3 bases and J by 0 bases, and 12 bases separated the two germline ends. The CDR3 totals 16 residues. Germline V CDR1 and CDR2: KGHSH, LQKENI. Here the CDR3 DNA reads TGTGCCAGCTCACCTCAGACTCCTACCTCCTACAATGAGCAGTTCTTC. This codes for CASSPQTPTSYNEQFF.

The V call is TRBV19, the J call TRBJ2-2, with a tentative D call TRBD1 (5 bases). Trimming took 3 bases from V and 4 from J, leaving 9 bases between them. CDR1 is LNHDA, CDR2 SQIVND, per germline (reference sequence). The CDR3 covers 14 residues. The CDR3 DNA reads TGTGCCAGTAGTATGCCTAGGGGCACCGGGGAGCTGTTTTTT. Amino acids: CASSMPRGTGELFF.